A single sample gave rise to the 8 T cell receptor beta chains below, sequenced in a study of immune evolution from preneoplasia to lung adenocarcinoma. Produced via immunoSEQ multiplex PCR; TCRdb's table is partial and in-frame only. The table lists around 2,000 clones, about 85% of them singletons. The specimen sequenced was FFPE adjacent normal lung tissue. These receptor sequences come from a person aged 60 to 85 with lung adenocarcinoma.

The chain links TRBV5-1 to TRBJ2-5; 8 nucleotides agree with TRBD2. V trimming: 1 base; J trimming: 2 bases; junction bases outside the gene matches: 4. The germline V gene encodes CDR1 SGHRS and CDR2 YFSETQ. This CDR3 is 15 amino acids long. Written as DNA, the CDR3 is TGCGCCAGCAGCTTGAACGGGGGGGAACAAGAGACCCAGTACTTC. It is translated as CASSLNGGEQETQYF.

CDR3 sequence (DNA): TGCAGCGTTGACACTAGCGGGAGGGCCGATGAGCAGTTCTTC. It codes for CSVDTSGRADEQFF. This chain joins TRBV29-1 and TRBJ2-1, with 13 bases that match TRBD2. V was pared by 3 bases and J by 8 bases, with 4 bases of the junction left unmatched. Germline values: CDR1 SQVTM, CDR2 ANQGSEA. The CDR3 is made up of 14 amino acids.

The V and J genes are TRBV5-5 and TRBJ1-2, with D possibly being TRBD1 (6 bases). The V gene lost 0 bases and the J gene lost 6 bases, with 15 bases spanning the gap. Germline V gene sequence: CDR1 SGHKS, CDR2 YYEKEE (reference sequence). This CDR3 comprises 15 residues. The CDR3 DNA follows: TGTGCCAGCAGCTTGGTCAGGGGACAATTTCATGGCTACACCTTC. Its protein is CASSLVRGQFHGYTF.

This rearrangement joins TRBV19 to TRBJ1-4, with a weak D call TRBD1 (6 bases). There are 15 residues in the CDR3. CDR1 is LNHDA and CDR2 is SQIVND in the germline V gene (reference sequence). Trimming shortened V by 3 bases and J by 2 bases, and 10 bases separated the two germline ends. CDR3 in amino acids: CASSIGGLTNEKLFF. In DNA, the CDR3 is TGTGCCAGTAGTATTGGGGGGCTGACTAATGAAAAACTGTTTTTT. The variable domain in full, completed from reference TRBV19 and TRBJ1-4, reads DGGITQSPKYLFRKEGQNVTLSCEQNLNHDAMYWYRQDPGQGLRLIYYSQIVNDFQKGDIAEGYSVSREKKESFPLTVTSAQKNPTAFYLCASSIGGLTNEKLFFGSGTQLSVL.

CDR3 sequence (DNA): TGCGCCAGCAGCTTAAATGTGGGGGTAGAGACCCAGTACTTC. Protein sequence: CASSLNVGVETQYF. The rearrangement uses TRBV5-1 and TRBJ2-5; D possibly matches TRBD1 or TRBD2 (5 bases each). Deletions cut 2 bases from V and 4 bases from J, with 12 bases between. The CDR3 has 14 residues. The V gene's germline CDR1 is SGHRS and CDR2 YFSETQ.

This chain links TRBV28 with TRBJ1-3, with 7 bases that match TRBD1. Per the germline V gene, CDR1 is MDHEN and CDR2 is SYDVKM. The V segment lost 7 bases and the J segment 16 bases; nucleotides outside the gene matches: 13. The CDR3 spans 12 residues. The DNA of the CDR3 is TGTGCCAGCAATCCCAATGATGGCAGGGGGTATTTT. Translation gives CASNPNDGRGYF.

With respect to this clone: The identical CDR3 is also encoded by other nucleotide sequences in the sample. The chain employs TRBV4-1 and TRBJ1-1; D gene ambiguous. Between the trimmed V and J ends, which lost 1 base and 0 bases, there was a span of 6 bases. The CDR3 covers 14 residues. Germline CDR1 reads MGHRA; CDR2 reads YSYEKL. The CDR3 spells CASSQGDMNTEAFF. As DNA, the CDR3 is TGCGCCAGCAGCCAAGGAGATATGAACACTGAAGCTTTCTTT.

This chain connects TRBV7-9 to TRBJ1-2, with 9 positions matching TRBD1. CDR3 length: 13 residues. With 6 bases clipped from V and 8 bases from J, the junction kept 7 bases outside the gene matches. The germline gives CDR1 SEHNR, CDR2 FQNEAQ (reference sequence). The CDR3 nucleotides read TGTGCCAGCAGAGACAGGGGGGGCTTAGGCTACACCTTC. Its translation: CASRDRGGLGYTF.